This TCR beta chain was sequenced for a study of shared clonotypes between healthy human individuals. General study results and limits: Clonotype sharing levels among donors were expected to vary with sequencing depth.

Clones were read by immunoSEQ multiplex PCR, and TCRdb kept only the in-frame ones, dropping some. The sample contains about 640,000 clones, about three quarters of which appear only once. The sample holds one count of this clone. The antigen is not known. V lost 8 bases to trimming and J lost 0 bases, with 14 bases between them. The CDR3 consists of 15 residues. Germline CDR1 SEHNR, CDR2 FQNEAQ (reference sequence). The source of this sequence is a woman aged 25 to 39 in good health. Material: memory CD4+ T cells sorted from blood. Indicated subset: CD45RA-negative fraction. The genes are TRBV7-9 and TRBJ2-1, with D tentatively TRBD2 (6 bases). This CDR3 is CASCRTTLSYNEQFF. Here the CDR3 DNA reads TGTGCCAGCTGTCGGACTACTCTCTCCTACAATGAGCAGTTCTTC.